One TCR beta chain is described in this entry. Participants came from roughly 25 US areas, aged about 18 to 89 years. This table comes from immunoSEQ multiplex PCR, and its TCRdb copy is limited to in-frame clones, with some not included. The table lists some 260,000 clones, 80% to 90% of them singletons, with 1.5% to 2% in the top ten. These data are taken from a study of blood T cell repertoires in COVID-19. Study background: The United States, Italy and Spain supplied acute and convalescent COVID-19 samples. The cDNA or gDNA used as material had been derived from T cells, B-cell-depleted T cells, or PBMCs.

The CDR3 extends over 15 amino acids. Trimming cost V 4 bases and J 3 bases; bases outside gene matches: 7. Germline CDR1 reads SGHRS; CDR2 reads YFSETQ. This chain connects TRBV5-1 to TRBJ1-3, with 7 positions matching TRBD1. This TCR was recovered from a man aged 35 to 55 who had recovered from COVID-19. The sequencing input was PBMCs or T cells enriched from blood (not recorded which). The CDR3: CASSRRTGHGNTIYF. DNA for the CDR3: TGCGCCAGCAGCCGGAGGACAGGCCATGGAAACACCATATATTTT.